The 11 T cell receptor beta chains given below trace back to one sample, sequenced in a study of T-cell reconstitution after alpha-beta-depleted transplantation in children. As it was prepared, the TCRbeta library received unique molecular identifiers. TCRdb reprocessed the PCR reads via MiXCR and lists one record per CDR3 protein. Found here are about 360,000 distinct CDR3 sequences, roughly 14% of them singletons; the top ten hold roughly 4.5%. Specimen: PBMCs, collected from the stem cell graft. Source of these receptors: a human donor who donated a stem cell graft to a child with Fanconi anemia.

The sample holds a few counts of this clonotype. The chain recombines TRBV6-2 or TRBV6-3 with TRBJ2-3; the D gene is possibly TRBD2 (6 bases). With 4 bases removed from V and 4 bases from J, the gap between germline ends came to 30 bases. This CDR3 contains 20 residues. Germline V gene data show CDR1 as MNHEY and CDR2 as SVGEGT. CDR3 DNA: TGTGCCAGCAGTTTGTATCTCAGGGTCCAGGACTATCACCGGGCAGATACGCAGTATTTT. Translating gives CASSLYLRVQDYHRADTQYF.

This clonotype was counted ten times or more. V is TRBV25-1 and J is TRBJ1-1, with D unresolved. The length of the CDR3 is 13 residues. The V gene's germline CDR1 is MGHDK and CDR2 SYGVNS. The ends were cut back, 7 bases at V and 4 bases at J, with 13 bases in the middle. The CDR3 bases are TGTGCCAGCAAAAGTCTCGGGCTCACTGAAGCTTTCTTT. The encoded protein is CASKSLGLTEAFF.

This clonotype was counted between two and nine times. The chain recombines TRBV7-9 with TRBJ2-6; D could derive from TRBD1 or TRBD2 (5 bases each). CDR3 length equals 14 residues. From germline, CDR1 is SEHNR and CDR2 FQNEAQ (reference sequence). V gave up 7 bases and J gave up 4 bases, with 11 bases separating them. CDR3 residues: CASMIGDGANVLTF. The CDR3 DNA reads TGTGCCAGCATGATAGGGGACGGGGCCAACGTCCTGACTTTC.

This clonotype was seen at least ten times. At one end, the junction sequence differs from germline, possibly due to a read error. The CDR3 here is CASSLVPGKRVF. The CDR3 DNA is TGTGCCAGCAGTTTAGTGCCAGGGAAGCGGGTTTTT. The chain is built from TRBV12-3 or TRBV12-4 and TRBJ1-4, with D tentatively TRBD1 (5 bases). This CDR3 has 12 residues.

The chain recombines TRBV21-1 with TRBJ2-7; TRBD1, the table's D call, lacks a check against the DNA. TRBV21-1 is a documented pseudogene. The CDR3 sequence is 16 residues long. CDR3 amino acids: CASRFPGLGDSYEQYV. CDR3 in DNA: TGTGCCAGCAGATTCCCGGGACTAGGGGACTCCTACGAGCAGTACGTC.

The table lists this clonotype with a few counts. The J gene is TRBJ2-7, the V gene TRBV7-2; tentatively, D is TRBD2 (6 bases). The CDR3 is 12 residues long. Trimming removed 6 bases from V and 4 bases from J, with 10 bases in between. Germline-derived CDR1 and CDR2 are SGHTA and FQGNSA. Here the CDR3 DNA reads TGTGCCAGCAGGGGGGGAGCTTACGAGCAGTACTTC. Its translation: CASRGGAYEQYF.

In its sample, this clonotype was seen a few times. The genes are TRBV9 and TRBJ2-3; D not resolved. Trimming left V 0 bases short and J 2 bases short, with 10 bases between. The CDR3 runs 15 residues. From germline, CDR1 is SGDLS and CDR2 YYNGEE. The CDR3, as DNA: TGTGCCAGCAGCGTAGCGCCAAGGCTCACAGATACGCAGTATTTT. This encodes CASSVAPRLTDTQYF.

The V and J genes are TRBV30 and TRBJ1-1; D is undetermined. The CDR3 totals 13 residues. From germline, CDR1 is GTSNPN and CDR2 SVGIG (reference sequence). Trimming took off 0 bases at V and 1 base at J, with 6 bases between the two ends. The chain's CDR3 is CAWSVSRNTEAFF. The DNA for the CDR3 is TGTGCCTGGAGTGTGAGTAGGAACACTGAAGCTTTCTTT.

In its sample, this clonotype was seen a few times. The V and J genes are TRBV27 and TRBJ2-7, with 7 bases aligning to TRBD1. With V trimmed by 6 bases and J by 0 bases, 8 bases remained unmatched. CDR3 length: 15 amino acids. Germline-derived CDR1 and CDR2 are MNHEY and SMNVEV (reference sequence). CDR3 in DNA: TGTGCCAGCAGAGCTACCGGGACAGTCTCCTACGAGCAGTACTTC. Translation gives CASRATGTVSYEQYF.

In nucleotides, the CDR3 is TGCGCCAGCAGCCAAGAATGGGGAAAAATTCGGAGCACCGGGGAGCTGTTTTTT. This codes for CASSQEWGKIRSTGELFF. The chain uses TRBV4-3 and TRBJ2-2; D uncertain. V shed 0 bases and J shed 4 bases, with 18 bases lying between them. Germline-derived CDR1 and CDR2 are LGHNA and YSLEER. The CDR3 loop spans 18 amino acids.

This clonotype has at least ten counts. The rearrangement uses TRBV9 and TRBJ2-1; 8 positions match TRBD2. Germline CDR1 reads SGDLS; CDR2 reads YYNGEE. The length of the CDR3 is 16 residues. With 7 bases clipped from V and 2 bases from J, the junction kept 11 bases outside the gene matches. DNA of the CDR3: TGTGCCAGCGGGCCCTTAGCGGGGAGCACCTACAATGAGCAGTTCTTC. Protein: CASGPLAGSTYNEQFF.